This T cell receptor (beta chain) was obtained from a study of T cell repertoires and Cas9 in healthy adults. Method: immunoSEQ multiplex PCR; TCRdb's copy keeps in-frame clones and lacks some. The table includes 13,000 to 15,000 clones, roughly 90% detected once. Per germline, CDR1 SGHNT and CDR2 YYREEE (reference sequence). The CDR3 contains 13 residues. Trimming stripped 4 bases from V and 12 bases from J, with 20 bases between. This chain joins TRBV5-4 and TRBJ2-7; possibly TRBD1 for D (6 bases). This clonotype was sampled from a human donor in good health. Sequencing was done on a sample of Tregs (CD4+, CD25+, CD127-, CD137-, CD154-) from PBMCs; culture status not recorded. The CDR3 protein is CASSQRDTGLRYF. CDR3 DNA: TGTGCCAGCAGCCAACGGGACACAGGGTTAAGGTACTTC.